This TCR beta chain was identified in a study of T cell repertoires in cytomegalovirus infection. Study background: Matching HLA type, along with CMV infection, was indicated by public TCR beta signatures.

TCRdb reprocessed the reads via MiXCR and lists one record per CDR3 protein. This table holds approximately 750,000 distinct CDR3 sequences, 35% found once. Whole-study results and caveats: Totalled public TCR beta family frequency picked out people who carried CMV plus the relevant HLA. In two of eight donors, the top clonotype was HLA-C-restricted CMV-specific.

This clonotype was seen ten or more times. Its antigen remains unidentified. V was pared by 6 bases and J by 8 bases, with 11 bases of the junction left unmatched. This CDR3 has 14 residues. Germline V gene lookup returns CDR1 SGHTA and CDR2 FQGNSA. This chain joins TRBV7-2 and TRBJ1-2; TRBD1 aligns across 8 bases. Specimen: PBMCs. The TCR was taken from a human donor in good health (CMV status not recorded). Some clones in this sample may be carry-over from other donors' samples. In nucleotides, the CDR3 is TGTGCCAGCAGTTCAAATTTCCCAGGGGGCGGCTACACCTTC. Translation gives CASSSNFPGGGYTF.